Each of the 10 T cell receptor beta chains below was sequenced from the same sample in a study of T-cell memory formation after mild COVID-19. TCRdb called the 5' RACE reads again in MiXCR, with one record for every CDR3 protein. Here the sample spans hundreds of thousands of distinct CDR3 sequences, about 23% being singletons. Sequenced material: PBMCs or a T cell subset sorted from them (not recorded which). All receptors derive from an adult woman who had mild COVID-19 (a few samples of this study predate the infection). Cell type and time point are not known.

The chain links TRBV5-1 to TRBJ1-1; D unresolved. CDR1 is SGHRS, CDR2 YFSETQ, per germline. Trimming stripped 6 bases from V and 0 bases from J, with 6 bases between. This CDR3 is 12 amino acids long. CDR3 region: CASTGMNTEAFF. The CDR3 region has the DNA TGCGCCAGCACTGGGATGAACACTGAAGCTTTCTTT.

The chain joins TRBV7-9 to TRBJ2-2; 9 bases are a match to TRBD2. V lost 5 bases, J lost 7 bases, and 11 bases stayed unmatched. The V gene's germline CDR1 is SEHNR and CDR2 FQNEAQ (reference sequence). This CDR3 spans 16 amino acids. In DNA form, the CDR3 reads TGTGCCAGCAGCCCCCCCCTAGCGGGGAGGGGCGGGGAGCTGTTTTTT. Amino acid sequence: CASSPPLAGRGGELFF.

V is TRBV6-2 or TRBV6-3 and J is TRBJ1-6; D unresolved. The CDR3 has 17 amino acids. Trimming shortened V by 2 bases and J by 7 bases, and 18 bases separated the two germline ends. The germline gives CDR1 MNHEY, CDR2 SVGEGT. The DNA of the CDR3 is TGTGCCAGCAGTTACCTCAAACGGAGGACCGGCAATTCACCCCTCCACTTT. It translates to CASSYLKRRTGNSPLHF.

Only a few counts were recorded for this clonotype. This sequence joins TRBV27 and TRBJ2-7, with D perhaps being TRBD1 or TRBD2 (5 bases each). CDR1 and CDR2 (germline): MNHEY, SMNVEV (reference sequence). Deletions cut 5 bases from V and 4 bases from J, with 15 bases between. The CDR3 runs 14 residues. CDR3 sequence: CASSPDRDLYEQYF. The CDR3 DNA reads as TGTGCCAGCAGTCCGGACCGGGACCTTTACGAGCAGTACTTC.

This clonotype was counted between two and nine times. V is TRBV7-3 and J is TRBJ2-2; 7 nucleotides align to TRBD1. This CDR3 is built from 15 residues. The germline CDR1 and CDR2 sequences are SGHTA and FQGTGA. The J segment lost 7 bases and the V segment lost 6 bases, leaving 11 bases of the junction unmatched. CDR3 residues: CASRADRVRGGELFF. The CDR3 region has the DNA TGTGCCAGCAGAGCCGACAGGGTCCGTGGCGGGGAGCTGTTTTTT.

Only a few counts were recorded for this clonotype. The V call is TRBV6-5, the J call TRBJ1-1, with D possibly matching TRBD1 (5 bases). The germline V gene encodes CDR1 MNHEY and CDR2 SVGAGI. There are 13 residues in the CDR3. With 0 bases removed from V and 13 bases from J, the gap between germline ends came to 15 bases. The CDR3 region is CASSYSPGPSCFF. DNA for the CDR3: TGTGCCAGCAGTTACTCGCCAGGGCCCAGTTGTTTCTTT.

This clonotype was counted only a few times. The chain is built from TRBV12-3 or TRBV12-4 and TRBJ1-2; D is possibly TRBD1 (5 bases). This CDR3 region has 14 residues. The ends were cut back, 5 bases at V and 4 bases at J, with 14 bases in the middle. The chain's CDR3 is CASSLQVATYGYTF. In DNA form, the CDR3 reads TGTGCCAGCAGTCTACAGGTTGCTACCTATGGCTACACCTTC.

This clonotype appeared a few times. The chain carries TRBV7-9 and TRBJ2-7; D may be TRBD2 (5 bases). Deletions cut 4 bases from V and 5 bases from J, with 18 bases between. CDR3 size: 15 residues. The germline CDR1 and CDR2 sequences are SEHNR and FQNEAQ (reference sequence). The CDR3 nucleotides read TGTGCCAGCAGCTCGATGACATCCGTGGAGGACGAGCAGTACTTC. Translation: CASSSMTSVEDEQYF. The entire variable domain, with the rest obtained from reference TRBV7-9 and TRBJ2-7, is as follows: DTGVSQNPRHKITKRGQNVTFRCDPISEHNRLYWYRQTLGQGPEFLTYFQNEAQLEKSRLLSDRFSAERPKGSFSTLEIQRTEQGDSAMYLCASSSMTSVEDEQYFGPGTRLTVT.

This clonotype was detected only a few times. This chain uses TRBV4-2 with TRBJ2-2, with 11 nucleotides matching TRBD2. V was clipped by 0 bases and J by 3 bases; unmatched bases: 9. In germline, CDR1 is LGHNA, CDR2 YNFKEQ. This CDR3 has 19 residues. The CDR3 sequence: CASSQDPFSGGAYTGELFF. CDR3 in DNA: TGTGCCAGCAGCCAAGATCCCTTTAGCGGGGGGGCCTACACCGGGGAGCTGTTTTTT.

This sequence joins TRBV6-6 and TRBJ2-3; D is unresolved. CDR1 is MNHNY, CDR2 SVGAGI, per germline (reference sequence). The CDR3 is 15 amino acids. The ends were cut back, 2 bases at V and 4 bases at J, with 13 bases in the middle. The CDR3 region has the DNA TGTGCCAGCAGTTACGAATTCGGTTCGGCAGATACGCAGTATTTT. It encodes CASSYEFGSADTQYF.